A selection of T cell receptor beta chains follows, all from one sample in a study of shared clonotypes between healthy human individuals. TCRdb keeps only in-frame clones here, not all; method: immunoSEQ multiplex PCR. The sample contains 1.5 million to 2.5 million clones, over 85% of which appear only once. Sequenced: naive CD8+ T cells sorted from blood. The origin of the receptors is a man between 18 and 29 years old in good health. Both conserved end residues are part of each CDR3. Each record gives: V gene, D gene, CDR3 protein. A D gene is named only where the DNA matches it firmly.

TRBV18 | TRBD2 | CASSPESSGRRMGDEQFF
TRBV14 | - | CASSQFHVRGETQYF
TRBV9 | - | CASSDGPEAFF
TRBV6-1 | TRBD1 | CASSPDRGSHEQYF
TRBV7-8 | - | CASSPGALDRGATQETQYF
TRBV5-4 | - | CASSFGAGGSYEQYF
TRBV5-4 | - | CASSPGQANYEQYF
TRBV5-6 | TRBD1 | CASSWWSGTGGSPYEQYF
TRBV27 | TRBD2 | CASSYSTSGGAYNEQFF
TRBV29-1 | - | CSVEGGQETQYF
TRBV20-1 | - | CSAPTLYEQYF
TRBV5-6 | TRBD1 | CASSLSVTGGFYEQFF
TRBV13 | TRBD1 | CASSTGQGREQYF
TRBV9 | - | CASSPRTGAEGEAFF
TRBV5-4 | - | CASSLVQGYEAFF
TRBV9 | TRBD2 | CASSVPMTSVGTDTQYF
TRBV5-6 | - | CASSLAGVFNEQFF
TRBV4-3 | TRBD1 | CASSQDWGTVYEQYF
TRBV6-6 | - | CASSYSEGTAADTQYF
TRBV5-1 | TRBD1 | CASSLEGANTEAFF
TRBV13 | TRBD2 | CASSLGGLVGYNEQFF
TRBV27 | - | CASSRDGPTVGYTF
TRBV7-3 | TRBD2 | CASSPLPSSGGPDTQYF
TRBV4-1 | - | CASSQVRSGYNEQFF
TRBV27 | - | CASSFGTAPTHYGYTF
TRBV6-5 | - | CASSYAAASYNEQFF
TRBV11-2 | TRBD1 | CASSWGTGALTQYF
TRBV5-1 | - | CASSEGPRGSYEQYF
TRBV11-2 | - | CASSRDYEQYF
TRBV19 | - | CASSIGSFDEQFF
TRBV27 | - | CASSLGGPGNTIYF
TRBV2 | - | CASSENRSPVGNTEAFF
TRBV5-6 | TRBD2 | CASSRGVTHGTDTQYF
TRBV27 | - | CASTPTGGEQYF
TRBV10-1 | - | CASSEVDNPGELFF
TRBV5-4 | - | CASSSPGHSNTEAFF
TRBV7-9 | TRBD1 | CASSFGGEPGQDDTDTQYF
TRBV4-1 | TRBD2 | CASSRLGGGKDEQFF
TRBV5-6 | TRBD1 | CASSLGTGVYF
TRBV27 | - | CASSPEPMGRVNTEAFF
TRBV13 | - | CASSPNGGGGADTQYF
TRBV28 | - | CASSLYSAVEQYF
TRBV19 | - | CASSIDAYQDEKLFF
TRBV28 | - | CASSLQGSGNTIYF
TRBV7-9 | - | CASSLTGPYHEQFF
TRBV9 | TRBD2 | CASSVEAGGYSTDTQYF
TRBV27 | TRBD1 | CASRAGTGGNSPLHF
TRBV20-1 | - | CSAREEREQFF
TRBV7-6 | - | CASSLALWNTEAFF
TRBV2 | - | CASSWTSPTDTQYF
TRBV27 | - | CASSLGDPRYQPQHF
TRBV11-2 | TRBD2 | CASSSSSGVQETQYF
TRBV28 | TRBD1 | CASAPRRDSRLSGNTIYF
TRBV3-2 | - | CASPRGIF
TRBV12-5 | - | CASVGSTQETQYF
TRBV21-1 | - | CASSKEFSAGSKNIQYF